The clone carrying this TCR beta chain turned up a few times. No antigen is known for it. CDR3 length: 15 residues. Germline CDR1 SGDLS, CDR2 YYNGEE. V was pared by 0 bases and J by 7 bases, with 14 bases between. The record originates from a study of CD8 T cells in ankylosing spondylitis. Generation of TCR beta libraries employed quantitative 5'-RACE incorporating molecular barcodes. TCRdb recomputed calls from the 5' RACE reads with MiXCR, one row per CDR3 protein. The sample lists roughly 46,000 distinct CDR3 sequences, just under 4% occurring once. Study-level results: For ankylosing spondylitis blood, a TCR beta motif of seven to nine highly homologous variants appeared characteristic. Reactive arthritis synovial fluid and blood previously showed some of these motif variants. According to the report, clones linked to the disease were significantly enriched in matched synovial fluid samples taken from ankylosing spondylitis patients.

The chain uses TRBV9 and TRBJ2-1, with TRBD2 as a possible D gene (6 bases). This receptor was taken from a female donor with ankylosing spondylitis or in good health (not recorded which). The sequencing sample was made of blood, either unsorted or a sorted T cell fraction (not recorded which). CDR3 amino acids: CASSVDLLAGNEQFF. CDR3 nucleotide sequence: TGTGCCAGCAGCGTAGATTTACTAGCTGGGAATGAGCAGTTCTTC.